This T cell receptor beta chain was documented in a study of blood T cell repertoires in COVID-19. The overall study: Material from acute and convalescent COVID-19 was sourced from the United States, Italy and Spain. In each case, the material was cDNA or gDNA derived from T cells, B-cell-depleted T cells, or PBMCs.

This CDR3 comprises 16 residues. How the authors handled the data: Counts of nucleated cells, estimated from reference gene primer amplification, were obtained. Only in-frame clones appear in the TCRdb table, and some are missing; sequencing was by immunoSEQ multiplex PCR. V and J calls plus clone size are reproduced from that table; the DNA served to infer D and trimming. The sample holds some 300,000 clones, more than 70% seen once. What was sequenced was peripheral blood. This chain connects TRBV21-1 to TRBJ1-3. TRBV21-1 is a recognized pseudogene. This clonotype was sampled from a woman aged 25 to 39 who had recovered from COVID-19. DNA of the CDR3: TGTGCCAGCAGCGGGGGGGGACCGGTCTCTGGAAACACCATATATTTT. This codes for CASSGGGPVSGNTIYF.